The 22 T cell receptor beta chains below come from one sample, sequenced in a study of control samples from healthy donors and cancer patients. This table comes from immunoSEQ multiplex PCR, and its TCRdb copy is limited to in-frame clones, with some not included. The sample consists of approximately 100,000 clones, around 88% of them appearing once. The sequenced sample was blood. The receptors come from a young man in good health.

V and J are TRBV7-2 and TRBJ2-7, with D perhaps matching TRBD2 (5 bases). Trimming pared 0 bases from V and 7 bases from J, leaving 10 bases between. The CDR3 loop spans 13 amino acids. Germline loops: CDR1 SGHTA, CDR2 FQGNSA. The CDR3 nucleotides read TGTGCCAGCAGCTTAGCTGCCCGGAGGGAGCAGTACTTC. Protein: CASSLAARREQYF. Full variable domain (missing parts from reference TRBV7-2 and TRBJ2-7): GAGVSQSPSNKVTEKGKDVELRCDPISGHTALYWYRQSLGQGLEFLIYFQGNSAPDKSGLPSDRFSAERTGGSVSTLTIQRTQQEDSAVYLCASSLAARREQYFGPGTRLTVT.

V and J are TRBV12-3 or TRBV12-4 and TRBJ2-7; D gene uncertain. CDR3 size: 13 residues. V was clipped by 1 base and J by 4 bases, with 8 bases between them. CDR3 region: CASSLGFGYEQYF. In DNA, the CDR3 is TGTGCCAGCAGTTTAGGTTTTGGTTACGAGCAGTACTTC.

With regard to this clone: This sample also contains other DNA sequences that code for the same CDR3. J is TRBJ1-6 and V is TRBV2; D not resolved. The CDR3 totals 13 residues. The V end was cut by 1 base, the J end by 8 bases, with 6 bases between. Looked up from germline, CDR1 is SNHLY and CDR2 is FYNNEI. The DNA for the CDR3 is TGTGCCAGCAGTGAAGACCGGGATTCACCCCTCCACTTT. This gives the protein CASSEDRDSPLHF.

The chain combines TRBV21-1 with TRBJ1-1; TRBD1 was called by the table and not checked on the DNA. TRBV21-1 is a recognized pseudogene. The length of the CDR3 is 17 residues. This CDR3 is CASSKLAGGDAGTEAFF. The CDR3 bases are TGTGCCAGCAGCAAATTGGCAGGGGGTGACGCCGGGACTGAAGCTTTCTTT.

The CDR3, as DNA: TGTGCCAGCAGCTTAGATCTGCAGGGTTGGACTGAAGCTTTCTTT. It translates to CASSLDLQGWTEAFF. V is TRBV7-2 and J is TRBJ1-1; possible D gene TRBD1, 5 bases. This CDR3 contains 15 residues. Germline CDR1 reads SGHTA; CDR2 reads FQGNSA. Trimming took off 1 base at V and 5 bases at J, with 14 bases between the two ends.

The DNA for the CDR3 is TGTGCCAGCAGTTACGGGTCGGCGGGGGGACTCTACGAGCAGTACTTC. This encodes CASSYGSAGGLYEQYF. The rearrangement uses TRBV27 and TRBJ2-7; 8 bases are shared with TRBD2. Unmatched junction bases numbered 11, after V lost 4 bases and J lost 3 bases. This CDR3 is built from 16 residues. The germline V gene encodes CDR1 MNHEY and CDR2 SMNVEV (reference sequence).

The J gene is TRBJ2-1, the V gene TRBV28; no reliable D call. Germline CDR1 reads MDHEN; CDR2 reads SYDVKM. This CDR3 is built from 13 residues. Trimming cost V 8 bases and J 5 bases, with 13 bases left between them. The CDR3 nucleotides read TGTGCCAGCTCCACTGCCCAGAACAATGAGCAGTTCTTC. It yields the protein CASSTAQNNEQFF.

The CDR3 reads CASSDSGGGEAFF. CDR3 nucleotides: TGTGCCAGCAGCGACTCGGGGGGCGGTGAAGCTTTCTTT. The gene calls are TRBV2 and TRBJ1-1, with D perhaps TRBD1 (6 bases). Germline V gene data show CDR1 as SNHLY and CDR2 as FYNNEI. This CDR3 contains 13 residues. Trimming shortened V by 6 bases and J by 7 bases, and 15 bases separated the two germline ends.

The rearrangement links TRBV13 to TRBJ2-1; 10 bases line up with TRBD2. This CDR3 has 16 amino acids. In germline, CDR1 is PRHDT, CDR2 FYEKMQ (reference sequence). J lost 4 bases, V lost 4 bases, and 7 bases had no gene match. CDR3 region: CASSSPLAGAYNEQFF. The CDR3 nucleotides read TGTGCCAGCAGCTCTCCTCTAGCGGGGGCTTACAATGAGCAGTTCTTC.

Regarding this clone: Different DNA sequences within this sample yield the same CDR3. The CDR3, as DNA: TGTGCCAGCAGCCTACCAGGAAACTATGGCTACACCTTC. Its translation is CASSLPGNYGYTF. The genes are TRBV7-9 and TRBJ1-2; D remains ambiguous. This CDR3 is built from 13 residues. The V and J ends lost 5 bases and 2 bases respectively, with 9 bases between them. Germline CDR1 reads SEHNR; CDR2 reads FQNEAQ (reference sequence).

Details on this clone: This likely comes from a read error, as the CDR3 has no conserved phenylalanine or tryptophan at its end. Because the CDR3's place on the DNA is in doubt, the DNA is left out and the CDR3 is given as listed by TCRdb. This rearrangement joins TRBV21-1 to TRBJ2-3. TRBV21-1 is designated a pseudogene. The CDR3 has 11 residues if both end residues are counted. CDR3 residues: CASSKVRGDAL.

This chain uses TRBV6-1 with TRBJ1-5; 7 nucleotides line up with TRBD1. V trimming: 2 bases; J trimming: 5 bases; junction bases outside the gene matches: 6. The germline gives CDR1 MNHNS, CDR2 SASEGT. The CDR3 is made up of 15 amino acids. The CDR3 DNA is TGTGCCAGCAGTGAACCGGGACAGCCGCATCAGCCCCAGCATTTT. Its translation: CASSEPGQPHQPQHF.

The V and J genes are TRBV11-3 and TRBJ2-7; D gene ambiguous. Trimming took 1 base from V and 2 from J, leaving 9 bases between them. The CDR3 is 14 residues long. Germline V lookup: CDR1 SGHNT, CDR2 YENEEA. In DNA form, the CDR3 reads TGTGCCAGCAGCTTAGGTGACTTCGCCTACGAGCAGTACTTC. This translates into CASSLGDFAYEQYF. Based on the CDR3 plus reference TRBV11-3 and TRBJ2-7, the full variable domain is EAGVVQSPRYKIIEKKQPVAFWCNPISGHNTLYWYLQNLGQGPELLIRYENEEAVDDSQLPKDRFSAERLKGVDSTLKIQPAELGDSAVYLCASSLGDFAYEQYFGPGTRLTVT.

As regards this clone: Germline and junction disagree at one end, which may indicate a read error. The rearrangement links TRBV7-9 to TRBJ2-1; D gene uncertain. The CDR3 runs to 11 residues. Per the germline V gene, CDR1 is SEHNR and CDR2 is FQNEAQ (reference sequence). The CDR3 spells CASSPQWARLF. As DNA, the CDR3 is TGTGCCAGCAGCCCCCAGTGGGCACGGCTCTTC.

V gene TRBV7-4 combines with J gene TRBJ1-1; D not resolved. CDR3 length: 15 amino acids. Germline loops: CDR1 SGHVT, CDR2 SQSDAQ. Trimming left V 1 base short and J 1 base short, with 10 bases between. This CDR3 is CASSLVWAGNTEAFF. The CDR3 DNA follows: TGTGCCAGCAGCTTAGTATGGGCAGGGAACACTGAAGCTTTCTTT.

The chain links TRBV19 to TRBJ1-1; D unclear. Germline V gene sequence: CDR1 LNHDA, CDR2 SQIVND (reference sequence). Trimming stripped 3 bases from V and 6 bases from J, with 8 bases between. The CDR3 extends over 12 amino acids. The CDR3 spells CASSMSLSEAFF. Here the CDR3 DNA reads TGTGCCAGTAGTATGTCCCTATCTGAAGCTTTCTTT.

CDR3: CASSPLREGGTGELFF. CDR3 bases: TGTGCCAGTAGTCCTCTTAGGGAGGGAGGCACCGGGGAGCTGTTTTTT. The J gene is TRBJ2-2, the V gene TRBV19; 7 bases agree with TRBD2. CDR3 length equals 16 residues. In germline, CDR1 is LNHDA, CDR2 SQIVND (reference sequence). The trim removed 5 bases at V and 4 bases at J, leaving 10 bases unmatched. The complete variable domain, with remaining parts taken from reference TRBV19 and TRBJ2-2, reads DGGITQSPKYLFRKEGQNVTLSCEQNLNHDAMYWYRQDPGQGLRLIYYSQIVNDFQKGDIAEGYSVSREKKESFPLTVTSAQKNPTAFYLCASSPLREGGTGELFFGEGSRLTVL.

The rearrangement links TRBV2 to TRBJ2-1; maybe TRBD2 (6 bases). Germline CDR1 SNHLY, CDR2 FYNNEI. This CDR3 spans 14 amino acids. The germline V and J ends were trimmed by 8 bases and 1 base, with 12 bases remaining between them. The CDR3 sequence: CASQKGLSYNEQFF. DNA for the CDR3: TGTGCCAGCCAAAAGGGACTTTCCTACAATGAGCAGTTCTTC.

The chain has TRBV11-3 and TRBJ1-1; TRBD1 is a possible D gene (5 bases). The V and J ends lost 4 bases and 3 bases respectively, with 12 bases between them. CDR3 length: 14 amino acids. CDR1 is SGHNT and CDR2 is YENEEA in the germline V gene. This CDR3 reads CASSSQGSDTEAFF. CDR3 DNA sequence: TGTGCCAGCAGCTCCCAGGGATCTGACACTGAAGCTTTCTTT. The full variable domain, its missing parts supplied by reference TRBV11-3 and TRBJ1-1, is EAGVVQSPRYKIIEKKQPVAFWCNPISGHNTLYWYLQNLGQGPELLIRYENEEAVDDSQLPKDRFSAERLKGVDSTLKIQPAELGDSAVYLCASSSQGSDTEAFFGQGTRLTVV.

Written as DNA, the CDR3 is TGTGCCAGCAGCCTGATGGACGACTCCTACGAGCAGTACTTC. Translation gives CASSLMDDSYEQYF. The gene calls are TRBV5-5 and TRBJ2-7, with no clear D. Germline CDR1 reads SGHKS; CDR2 reads YYEKEE (reference sequence). The CDR3 covers 14 residues. The V and J ends lost 4 bases and 0 bases respectively, with 11 bases between them.

The chain has TRBV3-1 (or the pseudogene TRBV3-2) and TRBJ2-1; D is unclear. Germline CDR1 LGHDT, CDR2 YNNKEL (reference sequence). The germline V and J ends were trimmed by 0 bases and 8 bases, with 14 bases remaining between them. This CDR3 is built from 15 residues. The CDR3 region is CASSQDWVARDEQFF. Written as DNA, the CDR3 is TGTGCCAGCAGCCAAGATTGGGTAGCTAGGGATGAGCAGTTCTTC.

This chain joins TRBV11-2 and TRBJ2-1; 10 bases agree with TRBD2. The trim removed 4 bases at V and 6 bases at J, leaving 15 bases unmatched. Germline V gene lookup returns CDR1 SGHAT and CDR2 FQNNGV. CDR3 length: 18 amino acids. The CDR3 nucleotides read TGTGCCAGCAGCTGGCGGGGGGAGAGGGCTAGCGGGAGCAATGAGCAGTTCTTC. It codes for CASSWRGERASGSNEQFF.